These T cell receptor beta chains were read from a single sample in a study of cytomegalovirus exposure and HLA in healthy donors. Here immunoSEQ multiplex PCR was the method, and the copy in TCRdb shows in-frame clones only, minus some. The table shows about 120,000 clones, with roughly 83% occurring only once. Sequencing was performed on PBMCs. All receptors derive from a man aged 18 to 29 in good health and CMV-seronegative. Each CDR3 is given with its conserved first and last residue. Fields, in order: V gene, D gene, J gene, CDR3 length, clone size, CDR3 protein, CDR3 DNA. D genes are given only for firm matches. Only part of the rows carry a size: once, few, many, or a class if the clone is expanded.

TRBV25-1,NA,TRBJ1-4,15,NA,CASSEQGRVNEKLFF,TGTGCCAGCAGTGAACAGGGCAGGGTGAATGAAAAACTGTTTTTT
TRBV28,NA,TRBJ1-5,11,NA,CASDSGRTQHF,TGTGCCAGCGATTCAGGCCGGACCCAGCATTTT
TRBV5-6,TRBD2,TRBJ2-7,12,few,CASSLAGGEQYF,TGTGCCAGCAGCTTGGCGGGGGGCGAGCAGTACTTC
TRBV9,NA,TRBJ2-7,11,NA,CASSSSGEQYF,TGTGCCAGCAGCTCCTCGGGCGAGCAGTACTTC
TRBV19,TRBD1,TRBJ1-1,17,NA,CASSIGGQGLKYTEAFF,TGTGCCAGTAGTATAGGGGGACAGGGGCTTAAGTACACTGAAGCTTTCTTT
TRBV9,TRBD2,TRBJ2-7,21,NA,CASSVGTKGLSGSPNLYEQYF,TGTGCCAGCAGCGTAGGGACCAAGGGACTTAGCGGGAGTCCAAATCTCTACGAGCAGTACTTC
TRBV7-3,TRBD2,TRBJ2-2,16,NA,CASSFSSSGNTGELFF,TGTGCCAGCAGCTTTTCTTCTAGCGGGAACACCGGGGAGCTGTTTTTT
TRBV5-1,TRBD2,TRBJ2-1,15,NA,CASSLTSGSYNEQFF,TGCGCCAGCAGCCTGACTAGCGGCTCCTACAATGAGCAGTTCTTC
TRBV2,NA,TRBJ1-6,18,few,CASRVVYFQGSANSPLHF,TGTGCCAGCAGGGTGGTATATTTTCAGGGGTCTGCTAATTCACCCCTCCACTTT
TRBV11-2,NA,TRBJ2-7,14,once,CASSFYGSPGEQYF,TGTGCCAGCAGCTTTTACGGTAGCCCCGGGGAGCAGTACTTC
TRBV9,NA,TRBJ2-7,14,NA,CASSVEVGGREQYF,TGTGCCAGCAGCGTAGAGGTCGGTGGGCGCGAGCAGTACTTC
TRBV30,TRBD2,TRBJ2-2,14,NA,CAWSRSGRAGELFF,TGTGCCTGGAGTCGTAGCGGGAGGGCCGGGGAGCTGTTTTTT
TRBV6-1,NA,TRBJ1-5,16,NA,CASSEAGGGRGQPQHF,TGTGCCAGCAGTGAAGCGGGCGGGGGGCGCGGCCAGCCCCAGCATTTT
TRBV7-2,NA,TRBJ2-1,15,NA,CASSPSGASYNEQFF,TGTGCCAGCAGCCCATCCGGAGCCTCCTACAATGAGCAGTTCTTC
TRBV9,NA,TRBJ2-3,17,NA,CASSITASWSSRDTQYF,TGTGCCAGCAGCATAACGGCGTCTTGGAGTAGTAGAGATACGCAGTATTTT
TRBV7-2,TRBD1,TRBJ1-1,14,NA,CASSRGQMNTEAFF,TGTGCCAGCAGCCGGGGACAGATGAACACTGAAGCTTTCTTT
TRBV19,TRBD1,TRBJ2-3,15,NA,CASREDRGPTDTQYF,TGTGCCAGTAGGGAGGACAGGGGGCCGACAGATACGCAGTATTTT
TRBV6-5,TRBD1,TRBJ2-5,14,NA,CASSYNRGSETQYF,TGTGCCAGCAGTTACAACAGGGGGTCCGAGACCCAGTACTTC
TRBV5-8,TRBD2,TRBJ2-3,15,few,CASSTGLAGADTQYF,TGTGCCAGCAGCACCGGACTAGCGGGAGCAGATACGCAGTATTTT
TRBV6-1,NA,TRBJ1-5,15,few,CASMPRHISNQPQHF,TGTGCCAGCATGCCCAGACATATTAGCAATCAGCCCCAGCATTTT
TRBV7-9,NA,TRBJ2-7,14,NA,CSSSPLGRTYEQYF,TGTTCCAGCAGCCCTTTAGGGAGGACATACGAGCAGTACTTC
TRBV6-1,TRBD1,TRBJ1-1,15,NA,CASEDRGLMNTEAFF,TGTGCCAGCGAGGACAGGGGACTCATGAACACTGAAGCTTTCTTT
TRBV7-9,TRBD2,TRBJ2-5,16,NA,CASSPMGLAGEETQYF,TGTGCCAGCAGCCCTATGGGACTAGCGGGAGAGGAGACCCAGTACTTC
TRBV6-6,NA,TRBJ2-5,12,NA,CASSYPRGTQYF,TGTGCCAGCAGTTACCCGCGCGGGACCCAGTACTTC
TRBV6-5,TRBD2,TRBJ2-7,15,NA,CASSYSRGRSGEQYF,TGTGCCAGCAGTTACTCGCGCGGGAGGTCCGGCGAGCAGTACTTC
TRBV13,NA,TRBJ2-2,15,NA,CASSFLVGGAGELFF,TGTGCCAGCAGCTTTCTTGTAGGCGGGGCCGGGGAGCTGTTTTTT
TRBV4-1,TRBD1,TRBJ1-6,15,NA,CASSQDWTGHSPLHF,TGCGCCAGCAGCCAAGATTGGACAGGGCATTCACCCCTCCACTTT
TRBV10-3,TRBD2,TRBJ2-3,16,NA,CAISSPGLARPDTQYF,TGTGCCATCAGTTCCCCGGGACTAGCCCGGCCAGATACGCAGTATTTT
TRBV6-1,TRBD1,TRBJ2-7,15,NA,CASSAAGTGAYEQYF,TGTGCCAGCAGTGCCGCCGGGACAGGGGCCTACGAGCAGTACTTC
TRBV7-8,NA,TRBJ2-7,16,NA,CASSLLQGKSSYEQYF,TGTGCCAGCAGCTTACTTCAGGGGAAGAGCTCCTACGAGCAGTACTTC
TRBV5-1,NA,TRBJ1-3,14,NA,CASSPNTIGNTIYF,TGCGCCAGCAGCCCCAACACCATCGGAAACACCATATATTTT
TRBV4-2,NA,TRBJ2-6,15,NA,CASSQGETGANVLTF,TGTGCCAGCAGCCAAGGGGAGACTGGGGCCAACGTCCTGACTTTC
TRBV19,NA,TRBJ1-5,14,few,CASSFARANQPQHF,TGTGCCAGTAGTTTTGCCAGGGCAAATCAGCCCCAGCATTTT
TRBV7-6,TRBD2,TRBJ2-7,14,NA,CASSRLASSYEQYF,TGTGCCAGCAGTAGACTAGCGAGTTCCTACGAGCAGTACTTC
TRBV5-1,TRBD1,TRBJ2-5,15,few,CASSPTTGGSETQYF,TGCGCCAGCAGCCCGACGACAGGGGGGTCGGAGACCCAGTACTTC
TRBV6-1,NA,TRBJ1-4,14,NA,CASREQGSNEKLFF,TGTGCCAGCAGGGAACAGGGTTCTAATGAAAAACTGTTTTTT